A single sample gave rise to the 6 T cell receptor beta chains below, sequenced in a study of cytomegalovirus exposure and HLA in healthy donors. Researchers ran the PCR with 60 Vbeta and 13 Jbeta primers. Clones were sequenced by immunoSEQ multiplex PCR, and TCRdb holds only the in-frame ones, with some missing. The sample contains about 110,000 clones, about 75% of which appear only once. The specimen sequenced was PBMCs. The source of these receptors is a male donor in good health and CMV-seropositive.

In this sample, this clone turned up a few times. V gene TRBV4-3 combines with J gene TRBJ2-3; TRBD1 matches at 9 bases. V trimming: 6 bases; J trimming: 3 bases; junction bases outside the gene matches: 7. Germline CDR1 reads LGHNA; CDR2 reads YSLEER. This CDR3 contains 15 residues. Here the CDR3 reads CASSGTGGSTDTQYF. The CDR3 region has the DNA TGCGCCAGCAGTGGAACAGGGGGCTCGACAGATACGCAGTATTTT.

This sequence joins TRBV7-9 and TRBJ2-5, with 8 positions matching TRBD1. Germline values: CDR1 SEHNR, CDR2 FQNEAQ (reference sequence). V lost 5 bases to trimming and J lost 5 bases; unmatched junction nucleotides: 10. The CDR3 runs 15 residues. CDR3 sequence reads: CASSPLTGAVETQYF. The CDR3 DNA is TGTGCCAGCAGCCCCTTGACAGGGGCGGTGGAGACCCAGTACTTC. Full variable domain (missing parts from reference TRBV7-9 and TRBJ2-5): DTGVSQNPRHKITKRGQNVTFRCDPISEHNRLYWYRQTLGQGPEFLTYFQNEAQLEKSRLLSDRFSAERPKGSFSTLEIQRTEQGDSAMYLCASSPLTGAVETQYFGPGTRLLVL.

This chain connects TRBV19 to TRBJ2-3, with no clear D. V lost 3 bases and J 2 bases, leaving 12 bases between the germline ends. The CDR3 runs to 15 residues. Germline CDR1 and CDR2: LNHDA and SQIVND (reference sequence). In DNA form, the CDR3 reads TGTGCCAGTAGTATCAGTAACGGGTACACAGATACGCAGTATTTT. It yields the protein CASSISNGYTDTQYF.

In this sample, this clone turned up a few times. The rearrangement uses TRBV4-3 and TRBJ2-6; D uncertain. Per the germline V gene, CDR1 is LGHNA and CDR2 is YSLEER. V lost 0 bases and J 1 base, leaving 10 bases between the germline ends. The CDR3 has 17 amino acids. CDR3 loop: CASSQDSSGSGANVLTF. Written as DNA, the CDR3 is TGCGCCAGCAGCCAAGATTCCTCCGGGTCTGGGGCCAACGTCCTGACTTTC.

CDR3 coding DNA: TGTGCCAGCTCACCCTCGAGCACAGATACGCAGTATTTT. This encodes CASSPSSTDTQYF. The rearrangement joins TRBV18 to TRBJ2-3; D uncertain. Germline assignment: CDR1 KGHSH and CDR2 LQKENI. The CDR3 runs to 13 residues. Trimming shortened V by 3 bases and J by 0 bases, and 4 bases separated the two germline ends.

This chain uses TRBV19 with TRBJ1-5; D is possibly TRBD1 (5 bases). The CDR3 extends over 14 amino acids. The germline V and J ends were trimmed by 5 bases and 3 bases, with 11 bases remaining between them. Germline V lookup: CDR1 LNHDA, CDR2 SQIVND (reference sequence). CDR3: CASSLRTNNQPQHF. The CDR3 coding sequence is TGTGCCAGTAGTCTTAGGACAAACAATCAGCCCCAGCATTTT.